This entry features one TCR beta chain sequence. This clone's antigen is unknown. Within one base of it there is no much larger clone, and no base qualities were kept. The data originate from a study of blood T cells in healthy people across ages (dated by TCRdb to 2013 to 2016). Context from the whole study: Template switching captured roughly one uniquely barcoded TCR beta cDNA molecule per two T cells in model experiments. To avoid experimental bias, donors of different ages were distributed randomly across sequencing lanes. The donors were split into four age groups: young (average roughly 15 years), middle-aged (roughly 42), aged (around 67) and long-lived (under 85). The study measured age-related changes in TCR beta repertoire diversity using deep sequencing normalized with unique cDNA molecular identifiers. Using the same blood draw, the study looked at two additional independent replicas of 1 million unique cDNA reads for two donors, one aged 18 to 30 and the other aged 80 or older.

The method behind the library was 5' RACE. Data came from an Illumina HiSeq 2500. A second 7 to 11 cycle PCR used a sample-barcoded 5' primer and a J-beta primer mix. Each TCR beta cDNA molecule received a unique molecular identifier from a template-switch 5' adaptor carrying 12 random nucleotides. At least 2.5 million CDR3-containing paired-end reads were obtained from each sample. The Mint cDNA synthesis kit, primed by a TRBC-specific oligonucleotide, was used to synthesize first-strand cDNA from all RNA. Following uracil-DNA glycosylase treatment, a first 18-cycle PCR with universal primers M1SS and BC2_uni_R was performed on all cDNA. Concerning the study's data processing: For normalization, 1 million high-quality reads, each with a distinct molecular identifier, were randomly selected from each sample. Instead of being binned into consensus sequences, reads that shared molecular identifiers were thrown out. MiTCR, run with a Q25 quality threshold and the strictest error-elimination algorithm, handled CDR3 identification, clonotype clustering and error correction. A nonparametric unseen species model using Euler transformation provided a lower-bound estimate of total TCR beta diversity. TCRdb reanalyzed the raw reads on its own, using fastp at Q25 for trimming and MiXCR for clone calling, and kept in-frame beta chains. Merged by CDR3 protein, the rows form single entries marked with the most common genes and DNA. The V and J calls were not made by the authors but by TCRdb's processing. In this sample the table shows fewer than 2,000,000 distinct CDR3 sequences, around 35% of which occur a single time. The ten largest clones take up 11% of the sample.

Summary of the overall study and its limitations: Total diversity estimates from one million sequenced T cells were considered lower bounds and underestimates. Since profiling was done on bulk unsorted PBMCs, naive and antigen-experienced compartments could not be conclusively compared. Compared with the aged group, the long-lived group had more naive CD4+ T cells, fewer expanded clones and increased TCR diversity, suggesting age selection. Donor CMV infection status was unknown, potentially confounding age-related changes in expanded clonotypes. As age increased, observed TCR beta diversity per million T cells dropped in a roughly linear way, and a significant reduction was already evident by age 40. A strong correlation was found between observed TCR beta diversity and the percentage of naive T cells measured by flow cytometry.

The approximately 39 donors, aged about 6 to 95 years, were systemically healthy Caucasian individuals from Russia. Each donor gave ten milliliters of peripheral blood, drawn into EDTA-treated Vacutainer tubes. Ficoll-Paque density-gradient centrifugation was used to isolate PBMCs, with at least 6.5 million per sample. Trizol reagent was used to extract total RNA from the PBMCs, yielding at least 6 micrograms per sample. For every donor, an aliquot of PBMCs went through flow cytometry to measure the percentages of naive CD45RAhigh/CD27high T cells. Including cysteine and phenylalanine, the CDR3 has 14 amino acids. Of the read, only the CDR3 DNA is kept; its 42 bases are in frame from base 1. CDR1 and CDR2, per the germline V gene, are MDHEN and SYDVKM. Trimming removed 6 bases from V and 3 bases from J, leaving 15 bases between the germline ends.

This TCR came from a woman under 40 in good health. The rearranged segments are TRBV28 and TRBJ2-7; the D gene identity is not certain. The source material was blood. The CDR3 here reads CASRGPGRDYEQYF. The nucleotide sequence is given as TGTGCCAGCAGGGGTCCGGGCCGAGACTACGAGCAGTACTTC.